The text below deals with one T cell receptor (beta chain). Its antigen remains unknown. Collection of blood occurred at baseline, at cycle 4 day 1, and at cycle 7 day 1. Produced via immunoSEQ multiplex PCR; TCRdb's table is partial and in-frame only. The sample includes 73,000 or so clones, 80% to 85% seen only once; the top ten take about 0.41%. These data are taken from a study of OX40 agonist ivuxolimab in advanced cancers. Turning to the study itself: Previous treatment with anti-PD-1, anti-PD-L1 or anti-CTLA-4 therapy was allowed; approximately 40% had received some. Study-wide points: CD8+ T cells averaged more expanded clones than CD4+.

The sequence was obtained from an adult with an advanced solid tumor such as melanoma, head and neck, liver or kidney cancer. The specimen comprised CD4+ or CD8+ T cells sorted from blood, sampled in a trial of the OX40 agonist ivuxolimab.

The CDR3 reads CASSLKPLGTEKLFF. The CDR3 DNA follows: TGTGCCAGCAGCTTAAAGCCGCTTGGGACTGAAAAACTGTTTTTT. The chain uses TRBV7-2 and TRBJ1-4; a weak D match, TRBD1 (5 bases). V was trimmed by 2 bases and J by 7 bases, leaving 14 bases between them. In germline, CDR1 is SGHTA, CDR2 FQGNSA. The CDR3 is 15 amino acids.